Below, 17 T cell receptor beta chains from the same sample are listed, as sequenced in a study of molecular identifiers for immune sequencing clone quantification. From the PCR reads, TCRdb called clonotypes with MiXCR, one entry per CDR3 protein. The data contain about half a million distinct CDR3 sequences, roughly a fifth of them seen just once; the ten biggest clones take up around 0.86%. The sequencing input was naive CD8+ T cells from blood, with Jurkat cell RNA spiked in. The subset: FACS-sorted CD8+CD4-CCR7+CD45RA+ naive T cells. Receptor source: a human donor in good health. Some libraries in this study had Jurkat cell RNA spiked in.

The sample holds a few counts of this clonotype. The genes are TRBV6-1 and TRBJ2-7; the D gene is possibly TRBD1 (5 bases). This CDR3 spans 11 amino acids. V lost 8 bases, J lost 6 bases, and 11 bases lay in between. CDR1 is MNHNS and CDR2 is SASEGT in the germline V gene. The CDR3 is CASRLGPEQYF. The CDR3 coding sequence is TGTGCCAGCCGGTTGGGGCCCGAGCAGTACTTC.

This clonotype has more than one count but fewer than ten. The chain is built from TRBV6-2 or TRBV6-3 and TRBJ2-3, with D uncertain. CDR1 and CDR2 (germline): MNHEY, SVGEGT. V lost 4 bases and J 0 bases, leaving 14 bases between the germline ends. The CDR3 is 16 residues long. The DNA for the CDR3 is TGTGCCAGCAGTTCCCAAGGTTTCTCTAGCACAGATACGCAGTATTTT. It encodes CASSSQGFSSTDTQYF.

The rearrangement joins TRBV7-9 to TRBJ2-2; 9 bases map to TRBD2. The length of the CDR3 is 15 residues. V was clipped by 5 bases and J by 4 bases; unmatched bases: 5. From germline, CDR1 is SEHNR and CDR2 FQNEAQ (reference sequence). CDR3 bases: TGTGCCAGCAGCCCGGGACTAGCTAGCACCGGGGAGCTGTTTTTT. This gives the protein CASSPGLASTGELFF.

This clonotype was recorded at least ten times. The chain uses TRBV27 and TRBJ2-6; 7 bases match TRBD1. This CDR3 contains 18 residues. J was trimmed by 1 base and V by 1 base; bases with no gene match: 7. CDR1 and CDR2 (germline): MNHEY, SMNVEV (reference sequence). The CDR3 region is CASSLYRDSQSGANVLTF. CDR3 nucleotides: TGTGCCAGCAGTTTATACCGGGACAGCCAATCTGGGGCCAACGTCCTGACTTTC.

This chain connects TRBV27 to TRBJ2-7; D gene ambiguous. The V and J ends lost 2 bases and 0 bases respectively, with 11 bases between them. Per germline, CDR1 MNHEY and CDR2 SMNVEV (reference sequence). The CDR3 runs 15 residues. The CDR3 DNA reads TGTGCCAGCAGTTTAATTTGGGGTAGCTCCTACGAGCAGTACTTC. Amino acids: CASSLIWGSSYEQYF.

In this sample, this clonotype turned up once. Here the CDR3 reads CASSVGLRDTQYF. In DNA form, the CDR3 reads TGTGCCAGCAGCGTCGGGTTGAGAGATACGCAGTATTTT. The chain recombines TRBV7-9 with TRBJ2-3; D is unresolved. The germline gives CDR1 SEHNR, CDR2 FQNEAQ (reference sequence). This CDR3 contains 13 residues. V gave up 5 bases and J gave up 5 bases, with 11 bases separating them.

This clonotype appeared many times. This chain connects TRBV4-1 to TRBJ2-5; weak D call: TRBD2 (6 bases). The CDR3 has 17 residues. Trimming pared 4 bases from V and 1 base from J, leaving 19 bases between. Looked up from germline, CDR1 is MGHRA and CDR2 is YSYEKL. The CDR3 protein is CASSLTPPGTGQETQYF. In nucleotides, the CDR3 is TGCGCCAGCAGCCTGACACCCCCCGGGACTGGCCAAGAGACCCAGTACTTC.

This clonotype showed up many times. V gene TRBV4-1 combines with J gene TRBJ1-1; D gene unclear. This CDR3 has 15 amino acids. Per the germline V gene, CDR1 is MGHRA and CDR2 is YSYEKL. Trimming removed 2 bases at V and 5 bases at J, with 15 bases between. The DNA of the CDR3 is TGCGCCAGCAGCCAAATGAACTACGGCGGGACTGAAGCTTTCTTT. Translated: CASSQMNYGGTEAFF.

This clonotype has ten or more counts. V is TRBV4-1 and J is TRBJ2-7; D not resolved. Trimming left V 0 bases short and J 3 bases short, with 6 bases between. The CDR3 spans 13 residues. Germline V CDR1 and CDR2: MGHRA, YSYEKL. CDR3 amino acids: CASSQDPNYEQYF. CDR3 DNA: TGCGCCAGCAGCCAAGATCCCAACTACGAGCAGTACTTC.

The J gene is TRBJ2-1, the V gene TRBV24-1, with D possibly being TRBD2 (5 bases). Germline loops: CDR1 KGHDR, CDR2 SFDVKD. The V gene lost 1 base and the J gene lost 6 bases, with 12 bases spanning the gap. The CDR3 consists of 15 residues. CDR3 region: CATSDLREPRNEQFF. CDR3 coding DNA: TGTGCCACCAGTGATTTAAGGGAGCCCCGCAATGAGCAGTTCTTC.

Worth noting for this clonotype: Just one base apart from a much larger clone, this may be a read error. This chain uses TRBV20-1 with TRBJ1-5; D is ambiguous. V was clipped by 2 bases and J by 7 bases, with 15 bases between them. This CDR3 spans 14 amino acids. Germline lookup yields CDR1 DFQATT and CDR2 SNEGSKA (reference sequence). CDR3 protein: CSARWVGRGQPQHF. CDR3 DNA sequence: TGCAGTGCTAGATGGGTAGGGAGAGGACAGCCCCAGCATTTT.

Concerning this clonotype: Here the CDR3 omits its conserved ending phenylalanine or tryptophan, so a read error is the likely source. CDR3 in DNA: TGTGCCAGTAGTTGGTTAGCCGGGGGTATGGACATTCAGTACCTC. Translation gives CASSWLAGGMDIQYL. The rearrangement joins TRBV19 to TRBJ2-4; D might be TRBD2 (6 bases). Per the germline V gene, CDR1 is LNHDA and CDR2 is SQIVND (reference sequence). V dropped 5 bases and J dropped 8 bases, with 19 bases sitting between them. The CDR3 extends over 15 amino acids.

This clonotype was seen only a few times. The rearrangement links TRBV20-1 to TRBJ2-5; D not resolved. The germline V gene encodes CDR1 DFQATT and CDR2 SNEGSKA (reference sequence). The CDR3 has 12 amino acids. Trimming removed 0 bases at V and 5 bases at J, with 7 bases between. CDR3 loop: CSARDLGETQYF. CDR3 DNA: TGCAGTGCTAGAGATCTGGGGGAGACCCAGTACTTC.

This clonotype was recorded many times. This chain uses TRBV15 with TRBJ2-3; TRBD2 matches 8 bases. Trimming removed 0 bases from V and 6 bases from J; junction bases left unmatched: 14. This CDR3 has 18 amino acids. Germline V gene data show CDR1 as LNHNV and CDR2 as YYDKDF (reference sequence). CDR3 sequence (DNA): TGTGCCACCAGCAGAGATCAGTACACGGGAGGGCCAGGGGATACGCAGTATTTT. As protein: CATSRDQYTGGPGDTQYF. Together with reference TRBV15 and TRBJ2-3, the CDR3 gives the full variable domain: DAMVIQNPRYQVTQFGKPVTLSCSQTLNHNVMYWYQQKSSQAPKLLFHYYDKDFNNEADTPDNFQSRRPNTSFCFLDIRSPGLGDTAMYLCATSRDQYTGGPGDTQYFGPGTRLTVL.

About this clonotype itself: At one of its ends the junction is not consistent with the germline gene, which may arise from a read error. The chain uses TRBV27 and TRBJ2-2, with TRBD2 as a possible D gene (5 bases). Germline CDR1 reads MNHEY; CDR2 reads SMNVEV (reference sequence). CDR3 length: 15 amino acids. The CDR3 DNA is TGTGCCAGCAGTTTACTGGGGTCGAACACCGGGGAGCTGGTTTTT. Protein: CASSLLGSNTGELVF.

V is TRBV29-1 and J is TRBJ2-7; D unresolved. The CDR3 totals 12 residues. V lost 6 bases, J lost 0 bases, and 9 bases lay in between. CDR1 and CDR2 (germline): SQVTM, ANQGSEA. CDR3 nucleotide sequence: TGCAGCGTCGTTATAAGCTCCTACGAGCAGTACTTC. Protein sequence: CSVVISSYEQYF.

Remarks on this clonotype: This may be a read error, as it is one base from a much larger clone. The rearrangement joins TRBV28 to TRBJ2-3, with D uncertain. The CDR3 covers 15 residues. Germline assignment: CDR1 MDHEN and CDR2 SYDVKM. V dropped 7 bases and J dropped 5 bases, with 19 bases sitting between them. CDR3: CASMERARVEDTQYF. CDR3 DNA sequence: TGTGCCAGCATGGAGCGCGCAAGGGTGGAAGATACGCAGTATTTT.